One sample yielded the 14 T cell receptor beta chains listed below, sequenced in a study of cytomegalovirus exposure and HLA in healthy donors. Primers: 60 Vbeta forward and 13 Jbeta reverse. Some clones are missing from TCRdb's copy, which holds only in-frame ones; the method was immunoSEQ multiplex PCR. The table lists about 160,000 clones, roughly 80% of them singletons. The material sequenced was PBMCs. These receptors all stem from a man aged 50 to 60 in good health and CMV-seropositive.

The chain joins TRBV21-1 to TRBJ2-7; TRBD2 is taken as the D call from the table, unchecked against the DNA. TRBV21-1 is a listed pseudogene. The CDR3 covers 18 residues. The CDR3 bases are TGTGCCAGCAGCAAAGTAGACCCTAGCGGGGGTTCGTCCTACGAGCAGTACTTC. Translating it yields CASSKVDPSGGSSYEQYF.

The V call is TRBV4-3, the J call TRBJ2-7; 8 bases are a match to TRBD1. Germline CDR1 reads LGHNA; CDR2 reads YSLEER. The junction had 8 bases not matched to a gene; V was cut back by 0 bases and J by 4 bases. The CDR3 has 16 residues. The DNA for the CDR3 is TGCGCCAGCAGCCAAGATCGACAGGGGTTACATTACGAGCAGTACTTC. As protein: CASSQDRQGLHYEQYF.

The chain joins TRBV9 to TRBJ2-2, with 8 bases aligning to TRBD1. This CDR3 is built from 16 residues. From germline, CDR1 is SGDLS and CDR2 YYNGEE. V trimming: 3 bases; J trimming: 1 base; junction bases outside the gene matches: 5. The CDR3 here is CASSALDRVNTGELFF. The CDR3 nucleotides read TGTGCCAGCAGCGCCCTGGACAGGGTGAACACCGGGGAGCTGTTTTTT.

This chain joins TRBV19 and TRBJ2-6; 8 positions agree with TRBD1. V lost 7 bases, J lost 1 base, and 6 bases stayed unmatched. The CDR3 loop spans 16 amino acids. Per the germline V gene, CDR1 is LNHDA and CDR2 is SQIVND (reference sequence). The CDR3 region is CASTQDRVSGANVLTF. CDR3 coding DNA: TGTGCCAGTACCCAGGACAGGGTATCTGGGGCCAACGTCCTGACTTTC.

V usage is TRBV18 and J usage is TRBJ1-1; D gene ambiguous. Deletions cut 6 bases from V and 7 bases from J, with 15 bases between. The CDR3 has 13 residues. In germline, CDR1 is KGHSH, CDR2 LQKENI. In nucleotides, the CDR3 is TGTGCCAGCTCCTCACCGGTGTCCGGTGAAGCTTTCTTT. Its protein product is CASSSPVSGEAFF. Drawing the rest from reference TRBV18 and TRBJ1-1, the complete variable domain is NAGVMQNPRHLVRRRGQEARLRCSPMKGHSHVYWYRQLPEEGLKFMVYLQKENIIDESGMPKERFSAEFPKEGPSILRIQQVVRGDSAAYFCASSSPVSGEAFFGQGTRLTVV.

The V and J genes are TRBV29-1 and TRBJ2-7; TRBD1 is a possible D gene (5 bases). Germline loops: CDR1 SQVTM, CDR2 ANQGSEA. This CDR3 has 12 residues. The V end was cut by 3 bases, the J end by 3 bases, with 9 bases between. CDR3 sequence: CSVDSQGYEQYF. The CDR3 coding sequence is TGCAGCGTTGATTCGCAGGGCTACGAGCAGTACTTC.

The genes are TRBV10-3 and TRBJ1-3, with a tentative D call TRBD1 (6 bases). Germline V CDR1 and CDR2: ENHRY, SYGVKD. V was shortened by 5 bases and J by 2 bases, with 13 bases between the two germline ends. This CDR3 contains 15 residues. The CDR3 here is CAISSDSLPGNTIYF. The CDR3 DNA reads TGTGCCATCAGTTCGGACAGCCTCCCTGGAAACACCATATATTTT.

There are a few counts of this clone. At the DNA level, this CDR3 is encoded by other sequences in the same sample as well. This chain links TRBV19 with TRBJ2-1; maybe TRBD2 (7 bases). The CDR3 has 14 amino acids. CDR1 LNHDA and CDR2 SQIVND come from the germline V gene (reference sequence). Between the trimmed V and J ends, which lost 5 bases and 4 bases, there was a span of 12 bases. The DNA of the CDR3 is TGTGCCAGTAGTTCGGGGGGCGATTACAATGAGCAGTTCTTC. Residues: CASSSGGDYNEQFF.

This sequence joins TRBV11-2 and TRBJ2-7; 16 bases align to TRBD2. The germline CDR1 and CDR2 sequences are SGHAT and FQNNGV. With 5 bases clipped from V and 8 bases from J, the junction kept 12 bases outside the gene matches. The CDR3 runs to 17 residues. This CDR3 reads CASSPPGTSGGVKKQYF. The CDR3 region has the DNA TGTGCCAGCAGCCCGCCCGGGACTAGCGGGGGGGTTAAGAAGCAGTACTTC.

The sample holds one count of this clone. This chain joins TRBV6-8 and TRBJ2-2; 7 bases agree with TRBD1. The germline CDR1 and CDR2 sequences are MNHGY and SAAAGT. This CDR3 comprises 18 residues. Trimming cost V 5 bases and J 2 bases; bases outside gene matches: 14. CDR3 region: CASSTHDRVCPNTGELFF. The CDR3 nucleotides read TGTGCCAGCAGTACCCACGACAGGGTTTGCCCCAACACCGGGGAGCTGTTTTTT.

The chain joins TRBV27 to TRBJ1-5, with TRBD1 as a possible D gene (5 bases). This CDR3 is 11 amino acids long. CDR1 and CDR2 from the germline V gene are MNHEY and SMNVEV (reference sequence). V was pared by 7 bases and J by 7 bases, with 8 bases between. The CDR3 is CASISGQPQHF. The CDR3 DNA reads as TGTGCCAGCATCTCAGGGCAGCCCCAGCATTTT.

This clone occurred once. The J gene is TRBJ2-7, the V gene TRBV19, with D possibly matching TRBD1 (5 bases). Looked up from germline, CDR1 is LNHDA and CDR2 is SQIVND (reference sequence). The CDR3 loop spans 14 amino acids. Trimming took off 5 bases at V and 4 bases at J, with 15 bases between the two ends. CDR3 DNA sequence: TGTGCCAGTAGTCCGACAAGTCAGGGATACGAGCAGTACTTC. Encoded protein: CASSPTSQGYEQYF. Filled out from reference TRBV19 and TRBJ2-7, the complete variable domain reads DGGITQSPKYLFRKEGQNVTLSCEQNLNHDAMYWYRQDPGQGLRLIYYSQIVNDFQKGDIAEGYSVSREKKESFPLTVTSAQKNPTAFYLCASSPTSQGYEQYFGPGTRLTVT.

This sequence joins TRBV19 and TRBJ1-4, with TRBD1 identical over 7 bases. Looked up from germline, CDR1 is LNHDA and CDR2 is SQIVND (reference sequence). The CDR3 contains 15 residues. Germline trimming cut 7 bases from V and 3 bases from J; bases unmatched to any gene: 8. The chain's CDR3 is CASTPTGTANEKLFF. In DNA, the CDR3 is TGTGCCAGTACCCCGACCGGGACAGCTAATGAAAAACTGTTTTTT.

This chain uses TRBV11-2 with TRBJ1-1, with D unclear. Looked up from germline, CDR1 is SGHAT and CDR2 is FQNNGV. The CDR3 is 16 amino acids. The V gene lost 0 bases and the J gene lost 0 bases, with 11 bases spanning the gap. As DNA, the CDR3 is TGTGCCAGCAGCTTAGATCGGCGGGTCTTGAACACTGAAGCTTTCTTT. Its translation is CASSLDRRVLNTEAFF.